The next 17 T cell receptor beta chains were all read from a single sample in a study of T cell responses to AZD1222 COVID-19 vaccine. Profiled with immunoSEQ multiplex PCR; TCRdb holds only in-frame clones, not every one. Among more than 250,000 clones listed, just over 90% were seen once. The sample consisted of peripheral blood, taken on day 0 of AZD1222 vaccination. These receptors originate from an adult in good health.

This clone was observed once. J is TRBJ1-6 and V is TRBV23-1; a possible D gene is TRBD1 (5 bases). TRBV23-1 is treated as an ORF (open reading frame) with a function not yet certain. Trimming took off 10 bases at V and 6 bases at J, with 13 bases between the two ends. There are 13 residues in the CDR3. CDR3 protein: CATRTSPNSPLHF. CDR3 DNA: TGCGCCACCCGGACATCACCTAATTCACCCCTCCACTTT.

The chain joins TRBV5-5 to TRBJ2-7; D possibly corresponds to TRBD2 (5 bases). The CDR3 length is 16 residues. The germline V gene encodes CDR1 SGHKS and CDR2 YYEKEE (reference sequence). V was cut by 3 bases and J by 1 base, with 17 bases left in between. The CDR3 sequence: CASSSIPPGLSYEQYF. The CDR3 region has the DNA TGTGCCAGCAGCTCAATCCCCCCGGGGTTGTCCTACGAGCAGTACTTC.

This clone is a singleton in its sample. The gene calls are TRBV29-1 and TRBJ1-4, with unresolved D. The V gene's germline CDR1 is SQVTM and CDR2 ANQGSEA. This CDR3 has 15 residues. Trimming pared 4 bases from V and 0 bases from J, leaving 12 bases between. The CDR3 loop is CSVVDTQSTNEKLFF. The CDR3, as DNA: TGCAGCGTTGTTGACACCCAGTCAACTAATGAAAAACTGTTTTTT.

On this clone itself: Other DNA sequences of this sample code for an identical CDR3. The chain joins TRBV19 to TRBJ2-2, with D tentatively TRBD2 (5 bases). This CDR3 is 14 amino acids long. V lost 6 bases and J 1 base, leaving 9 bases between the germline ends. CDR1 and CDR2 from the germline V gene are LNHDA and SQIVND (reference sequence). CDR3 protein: CASRTGWNTGELFF. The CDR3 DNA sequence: TGTGCCAGTAGAACGGGATGGAACACCGGGGAGCTGTTTTTT.

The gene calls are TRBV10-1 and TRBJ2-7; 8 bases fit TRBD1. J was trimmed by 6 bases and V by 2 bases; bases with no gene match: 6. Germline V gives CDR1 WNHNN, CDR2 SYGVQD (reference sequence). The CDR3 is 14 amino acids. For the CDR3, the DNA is TGCGCCAGCAGTGAGAGGCAGGGGGCGACCGAGCAGTACTTC. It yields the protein CASSERQGATEQYF.

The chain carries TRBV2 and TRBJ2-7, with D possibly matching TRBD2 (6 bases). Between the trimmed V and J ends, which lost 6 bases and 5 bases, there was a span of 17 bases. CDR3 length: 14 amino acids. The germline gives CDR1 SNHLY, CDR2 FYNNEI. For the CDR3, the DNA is TGTGCCAGCAGGGGGGGACGACTCATGGACGAGCAGTACTTC. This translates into CASRGGRLMDEQYF.

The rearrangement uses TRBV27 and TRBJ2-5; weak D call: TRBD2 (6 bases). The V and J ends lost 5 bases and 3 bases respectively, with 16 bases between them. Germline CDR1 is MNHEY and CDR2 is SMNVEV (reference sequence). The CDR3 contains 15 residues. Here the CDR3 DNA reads TGTGCCAGCAGTCCCCGGGACTTGGTCAAAGAGACCCAGTACTTC. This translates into CASSPRDLVKETQYF.

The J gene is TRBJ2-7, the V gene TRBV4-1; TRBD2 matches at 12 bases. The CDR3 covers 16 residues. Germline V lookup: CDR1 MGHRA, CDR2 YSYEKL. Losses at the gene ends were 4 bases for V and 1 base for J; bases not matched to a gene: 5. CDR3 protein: CASSRRLAGVSYEQYF. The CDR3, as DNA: TGCGCCAGCAGCCGCCGACTAGCGGGAGTGTCCTACGAGCAGTACTTC.

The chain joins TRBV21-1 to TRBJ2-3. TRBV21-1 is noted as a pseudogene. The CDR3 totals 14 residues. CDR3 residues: CARPKGEYADTQYF. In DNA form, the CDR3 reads TGTGCCAGGCCCAAAGGGGAGTACGCGGATACGCAGTATTTT.

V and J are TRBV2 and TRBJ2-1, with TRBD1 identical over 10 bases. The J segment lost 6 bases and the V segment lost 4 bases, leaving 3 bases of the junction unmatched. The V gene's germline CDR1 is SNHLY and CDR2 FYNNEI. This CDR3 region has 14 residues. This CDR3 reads CASSGTGGFNEQFF. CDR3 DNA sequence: TGTGCCAGCAGTGGGACAGGGGGATTCAATGAGCAGTTCTTC.

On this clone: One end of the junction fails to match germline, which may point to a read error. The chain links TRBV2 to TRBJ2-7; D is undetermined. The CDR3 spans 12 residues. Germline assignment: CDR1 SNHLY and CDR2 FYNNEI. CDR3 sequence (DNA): TGTGCCAGCAGGGAAGACAACTACGAGCAGTACTTC. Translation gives CASREDNYEQYF.

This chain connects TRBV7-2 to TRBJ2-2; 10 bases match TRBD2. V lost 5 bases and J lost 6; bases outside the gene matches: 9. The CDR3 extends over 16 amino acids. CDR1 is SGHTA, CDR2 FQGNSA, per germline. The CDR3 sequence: CASSPGGSGRAGELFF. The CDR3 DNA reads TGTGCCAGCAGCCCCGGCGGGAGCGGGAGGGCCGGGGAGCTGTTTTTT. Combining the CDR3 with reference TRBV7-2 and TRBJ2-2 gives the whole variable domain GAGVSQSPSNKVTEKGKDVELRCDPISGHTALYWYRQSLGQGLEFLIYFQGNSAPDKSGLPSDRFSAERTGGSVSTLTIQRTQQEDSAVYLCASSPGGSGRAGELFFGEGSRLTVL.

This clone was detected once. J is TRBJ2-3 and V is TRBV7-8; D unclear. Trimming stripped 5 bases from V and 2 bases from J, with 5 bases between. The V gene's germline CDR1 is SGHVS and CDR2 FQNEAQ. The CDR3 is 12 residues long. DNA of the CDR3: TGTGCCAGCAGCCCATCCACAGATACGCAGTATTTT. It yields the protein CASSPSTDTQYF.

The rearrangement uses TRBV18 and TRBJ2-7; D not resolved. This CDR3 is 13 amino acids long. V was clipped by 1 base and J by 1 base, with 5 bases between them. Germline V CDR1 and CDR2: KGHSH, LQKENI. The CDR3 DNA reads TGTGCCAGCTCACCACAGGGTTCCTACGAGCAGTACTTC. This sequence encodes CASSPQGSYEQYF.

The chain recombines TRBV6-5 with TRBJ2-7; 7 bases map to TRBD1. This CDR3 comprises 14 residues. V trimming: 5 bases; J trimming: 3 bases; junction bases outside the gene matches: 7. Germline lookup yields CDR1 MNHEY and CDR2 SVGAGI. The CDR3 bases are TGTGCCAGCAGTACGCCGGGACAGTTCTACGAGCAGTACTTC. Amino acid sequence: CASSTPGQFYEQYF.

CDR3 nucleotides: TGTGCCAGCACCCCGTCCGGACAGCCCTACGAGCAGTACTTC. Translated, it gives CASTPSGQPYEQYF. This chain connects TRBV28 to TRBJ2-7; TRBD1 might be the D (6 bases). The CDR3 extends over 14 amino acids. Per the germline V gene, CDR1 is MDHEN and CDR2 is SYDVKM. V lost 7 bases, J lost 2 bases, and 15 bases lay in between.

The CDR3, as DNA: TGTGCCAGCTCACCATCAAGTCTGCCCTCCTACGAGCAGTACTTC. It specifies CASSPSSLPSYEQYF. The rearrangement uses TRBV18 and TRBJ2-7; no clear D gene. Trimming took off 2 bases at V and 0 bases at J, with 11 bases between the two ends. Germline CDR1 reads KGHSH; CDR2 reads LQKENI. CDR3 size: 15 residues.